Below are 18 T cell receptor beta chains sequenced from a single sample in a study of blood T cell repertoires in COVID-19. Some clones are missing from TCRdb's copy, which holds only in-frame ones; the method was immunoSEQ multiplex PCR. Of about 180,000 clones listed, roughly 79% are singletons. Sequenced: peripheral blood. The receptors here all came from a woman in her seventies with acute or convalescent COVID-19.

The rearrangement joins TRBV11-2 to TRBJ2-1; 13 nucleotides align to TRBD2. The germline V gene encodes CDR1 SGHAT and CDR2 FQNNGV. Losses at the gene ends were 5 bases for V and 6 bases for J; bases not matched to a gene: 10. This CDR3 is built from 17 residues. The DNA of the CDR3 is TGTGCCAGCAGCCTACTAGCGGGAGGGCTAGGGATCAATGAGCAGTTCTTC. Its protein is CASSLLAGGLGINEQFF.

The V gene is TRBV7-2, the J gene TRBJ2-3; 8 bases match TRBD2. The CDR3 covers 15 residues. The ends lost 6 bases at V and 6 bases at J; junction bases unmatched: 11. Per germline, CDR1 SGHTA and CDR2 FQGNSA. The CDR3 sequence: CASSPTSGPGDTQYF. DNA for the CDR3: TGTGCCAGCAGTCCTACTAGCGGACCGGGGGATACGCAGTATTTT.

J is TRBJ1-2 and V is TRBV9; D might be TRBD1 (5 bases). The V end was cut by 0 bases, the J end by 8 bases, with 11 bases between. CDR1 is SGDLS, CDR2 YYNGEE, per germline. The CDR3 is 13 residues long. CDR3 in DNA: TGTGCCAGCAGCGTAGGCTCAGGGTCGGGCTACACCTTC. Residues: CASSVGSGSGYTF.

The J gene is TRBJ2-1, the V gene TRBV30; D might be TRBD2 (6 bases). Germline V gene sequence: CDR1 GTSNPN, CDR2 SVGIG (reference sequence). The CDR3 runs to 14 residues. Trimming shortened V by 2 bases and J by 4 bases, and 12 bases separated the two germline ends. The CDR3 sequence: CAWSIGTQYNEQFF. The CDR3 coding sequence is TGTGCCTGGAGTATCGGGACTCAATACAATGAGCAGTTCTTC.

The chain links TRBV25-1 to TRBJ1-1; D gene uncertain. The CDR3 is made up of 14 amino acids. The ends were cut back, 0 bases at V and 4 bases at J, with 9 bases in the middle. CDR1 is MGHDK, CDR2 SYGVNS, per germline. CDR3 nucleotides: TGTGCCAGCAGTGAATACGCCGGTGCCACTGAAGCTTTCTTT. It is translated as CASSEYAGATEAFF.

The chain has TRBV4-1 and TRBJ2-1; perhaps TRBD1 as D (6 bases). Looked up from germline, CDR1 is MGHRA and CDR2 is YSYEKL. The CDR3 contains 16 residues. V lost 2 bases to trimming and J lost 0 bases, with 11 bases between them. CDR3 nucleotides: TGCGCCAGCAGCCAAAATGGACAGTACTCCTACAATGAGCAGTTCTTC. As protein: CASSQNGQYSYNEQFF.

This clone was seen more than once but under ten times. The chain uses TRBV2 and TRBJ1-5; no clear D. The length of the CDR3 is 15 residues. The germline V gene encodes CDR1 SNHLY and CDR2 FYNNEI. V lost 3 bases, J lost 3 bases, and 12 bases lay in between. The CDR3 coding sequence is TGTGCCAGCAGTGACCGAGGGATGGACAATCAGCCCCAGCATTTT. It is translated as CASSDRGMDNQPQHF.

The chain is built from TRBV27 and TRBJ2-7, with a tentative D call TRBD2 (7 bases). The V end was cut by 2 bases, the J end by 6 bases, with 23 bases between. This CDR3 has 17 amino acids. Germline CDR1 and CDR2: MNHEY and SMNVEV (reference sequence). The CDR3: CASSLRGGRETLTEQYF. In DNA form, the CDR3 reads TGTGCCAGCAGTTTACGCGGGGGCAGGGAGACGTTGACCGAGCAGTACTTC.

CDR3 region: CASSSRTSGNTGELFF. In DNA form, the CDR3 reads TGCGCCAGCAGCTCACGGACTAGCGGGAACACCGGGGAGCTGTTTTTT. V is TRBV5-1 and J is TRBJ2-2; 10 bases line up with TRBD2. Trimming cost V 3 bases and J 1 base; bases outside gene matches: 3. CDR3 length: 16 residues. Germline values: CDR1 SGHRS, CDR2 YFSETQ.

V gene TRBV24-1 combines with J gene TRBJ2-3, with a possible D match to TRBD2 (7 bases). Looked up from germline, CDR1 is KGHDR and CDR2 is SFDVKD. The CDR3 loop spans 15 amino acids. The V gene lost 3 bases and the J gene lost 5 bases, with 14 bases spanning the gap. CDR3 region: CATSDPGGSGDTQYF. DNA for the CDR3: TGTGCCACCAGTGATCCGGGGGGCAGTGGAGATACGCAGTATTTT.

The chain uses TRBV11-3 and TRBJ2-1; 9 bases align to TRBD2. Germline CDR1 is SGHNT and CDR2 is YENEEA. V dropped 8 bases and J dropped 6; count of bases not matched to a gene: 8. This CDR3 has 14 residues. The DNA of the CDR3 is TGTGCCAGCTCCGGTGCGGGGGGGTCCAATGAGCAGTTCTTC. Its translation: CASSGAGGSNEQFF.

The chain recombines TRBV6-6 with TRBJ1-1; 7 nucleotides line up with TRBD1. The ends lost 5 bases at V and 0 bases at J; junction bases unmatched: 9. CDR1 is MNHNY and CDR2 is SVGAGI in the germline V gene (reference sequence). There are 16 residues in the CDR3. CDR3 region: CASSHPGQIMNTEAFF. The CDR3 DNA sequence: TGTGCCAGCAGTCACCCGGGACAGATCATGAACACTGAAGCTTTCTTT.

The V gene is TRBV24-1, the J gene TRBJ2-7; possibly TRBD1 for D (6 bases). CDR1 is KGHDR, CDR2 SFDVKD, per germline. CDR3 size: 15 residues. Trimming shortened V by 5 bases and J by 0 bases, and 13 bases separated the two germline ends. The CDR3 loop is CATSAGTGHSYEQYF. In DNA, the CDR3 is TGTGCCACCAGTGCCGGAACGGGACACTCCTACGAGCAGTACTTC.

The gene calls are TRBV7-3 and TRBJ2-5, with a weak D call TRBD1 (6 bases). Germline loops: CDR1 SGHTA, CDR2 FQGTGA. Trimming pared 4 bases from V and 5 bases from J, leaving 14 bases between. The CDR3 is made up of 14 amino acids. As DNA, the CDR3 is TGTGCCAGCAGCTCCAGGGGAGTCCGGGAGACCCAGTACTTC. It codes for CASSSRGVRETQYF.

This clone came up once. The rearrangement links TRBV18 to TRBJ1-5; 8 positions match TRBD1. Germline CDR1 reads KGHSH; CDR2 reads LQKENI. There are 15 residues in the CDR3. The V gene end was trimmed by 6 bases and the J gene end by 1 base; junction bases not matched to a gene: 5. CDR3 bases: TGTGCCAGCTCGTTCGGACAGGGAAGCAATCAGCCCCAGCATTTT. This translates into CASSFGQGSNQPQHF.

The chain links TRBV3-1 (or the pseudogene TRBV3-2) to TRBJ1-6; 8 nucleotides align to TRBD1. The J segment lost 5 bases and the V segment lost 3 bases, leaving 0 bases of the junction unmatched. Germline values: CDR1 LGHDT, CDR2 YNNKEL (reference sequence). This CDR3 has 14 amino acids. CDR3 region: CASSQGQDNSPLHF. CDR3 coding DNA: TGTGCCAGCAGCCAGGGACAGGATAATTCACCCCTCCACTTT.

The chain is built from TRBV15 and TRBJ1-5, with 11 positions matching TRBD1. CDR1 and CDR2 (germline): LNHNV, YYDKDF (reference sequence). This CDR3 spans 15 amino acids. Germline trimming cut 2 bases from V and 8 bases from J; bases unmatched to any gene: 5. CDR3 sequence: CATSRPGQGGKPQHF. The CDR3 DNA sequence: TGTGCCACCAGCAGACCGGGACAGGGGGGGAAGCCCCAGCATTTT.

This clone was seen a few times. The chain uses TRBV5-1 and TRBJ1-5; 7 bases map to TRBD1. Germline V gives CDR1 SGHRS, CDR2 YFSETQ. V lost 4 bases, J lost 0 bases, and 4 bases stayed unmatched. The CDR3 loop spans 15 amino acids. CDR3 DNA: TGCGCCAGCAGCAAGGGACAGTCTAGCAATCAGCCCCAGCATTTT. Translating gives CASSKGQSSNQPQHF.